A selection of T cell receptor beta chains follows, all from one sample in a study of blood T cell repertoires in COVID-19. Repertoires were generated with immunoSEQ multiplex PCR, while TCRdb's copy carries only in-frame clones and drops some. The sample carries 250,000 to 350,000 clones, 85% recorded once. Specimen: peripheral blood. The receptors were sampled from a woman between 50 and 59 years old with active or convalescent COVID-19. Both conserved end residues are part of each CDR3. The D gene is left open where the match is weak. Clone size appears in some rows only: once, few, many, or a class for an expanded clone.

d_gene	j_gene	abundance	v_gene	CDR3nt	CDR3aa
TRBD2	TRBJ2-3	-	TRBV6-5	TGTGCCAGCAGTTACGGGACTAGCGGGAGCCCAGATACGCAGTATTTT	CASSYGTSGSPDTQYF
-	TRBJ1-4	-	TRBV12-2	TGTGCAAGTCGCTTAGCGGGACAGGAAAGAGATGAAAAACTGTTTTTT	CASRLAGQERDEKLFF
TRBD2	TRBJ2-2	-	TRBV5-1	TGCGCCAGCAGCTTGGGGCTAGCGGGAGGGCCGAACGGGGAGCTGTTTTTT	CASSLGLAGGPNGELFF
-	TRBJ1-4	-	TRBV5-6	TGTGCCAGCAGCCGCGGGACGGGTGGTGCGGAAAAACTGTTTTTT	CASSRGTGGAEKLFF
-	TRBJ2-6	-	TRBV5-1	TGCGCCAGCAGCTTCGGGCAGGGAATCGCTGGGGCCAACGTCCTGACTTTC	CASSFGQGIAGANVLTF
-	TRBJ2-1	once	TRBV7-9	TGTGCCAGCACCCCGGGACTTTTCTCCTACAATGAGCAGTTCTTC	CASTPGLFSYNEQFF
TRBD1	TRBJ2-1	-	TRBV10-3	TGTGCCATCAGGCATCGACAGGGAGAGGACAATGAGCAGTTCTTC	CAIRHRQGEDNEQFF
-	TRBJ2-6	-	TRBV21-1	TGTGCCAGCAACAACTGCCGGACAGGGGATCACTCTGGGGCCAACGTCCTGACTTTC	CASNNCRTGDHSGANVLTF
TRBD1	TRBJ1-1	once	TRBV28	TGTGCCAGCAGGACTACAGGGGGAGGGACTGAAGCTTTCTTT	CASRTTGGGTEAFF
TRBD2	TRBJ2-1	-	TRBV5-1	TGCGCCAGCAGCAACTTAGCGGGGCTCTCCTACAATGAGCAGTTCTTC	CASSNLAGLSYNEQFF
-	TRBJ2-1	-	TRBV28	TGTGCCAGCAGTTTACAGACTTCCAATGAGCAGTTCTTC	CASSLQTSNEQFF
TRBD2	TRBJ2-1	many	TRBV7-9	TGTGCCAGCAGCCCCCCGCCTAGCGGGACGGGTTACAATGAGCAGTTCTTC	CASSPPPSGTGYNEQFF
TRBD1	TRBJ2-6	-	TRBV3-1/TRBV3-2	TGTGCCAGCAGCCAGGGGACAGGGGGAACTGGGGCCAACGTCCTGACTTTC	CASSQGTGGTGANVLTF
-	TRBJ1-2	-	TRBV5-1	TGCGCCAGCAGCCCCGGGGTACGGGGCTATGGCTACACCTTC	CASSPGVRGYGYTF
-	TRBJ1-3	-	TRBV10-3	TGTGCCATCAGTCCCCTTTTTTCGGGGATCTCTGGAAACACCATATATTTT	CAISPLFSGISGNTIYF
TRBD1	TRBJ2-3	-	TRBV28	TGTGCCAGCAGTTCCGGACAGGGGGTGCAAGATACGCAGTATTTT	CASSSGQGVQDTQYF
-	TRBJ2-6	-	TRBV5-3	TGTGCCAGAAGAAGTTCTGGCTCATCTGGGGCCAACGTCCTGACTTTC	CARRSSGSSGANVLTF
TRBD1	TRBJ2-7	-	TRBV7-9	TGTGCCAGCAGTTCAACCGGGACAGGGAGCGAGCAGTACTTC	CASSSTGTGSEQYF
TRBD2	TRBJ2-7	many	TRBV12-5	TGTGCTAGTGGTTTGCCCGGGCTAGCGGGCTACGAGCAGTACTTC	CASGLPGLAGYEQYF